This entry is about one TCR beta chain. These data originate in a study of blood T cell repertoires in COVID-19. Trimming cost V 5 bases and J 9 bases, with 11 bases left between them. Germline V gene sequence: CDR1 SGHAT, CDR2 FQNNGV. This CDR3 is 12 amino acids long. Donors were grouped by their self-reported clinical history. Clones were read by immunoSEQ multiplex PCR, and TCRdb kept only the in-frame ones, dropping some. The table has some 250,000 clones, 75% to 90% seen once. The rearrangement links TRBV11-2 to TRBJ2-1; D is possibly TRBD1 (5 bases). The clonotype was recovered from a man aged 35 to 55 who had recovered from COVID-19. The sample was PBMCs or T cells enriched from blood (not recorded which). The CDR3 DNA sequence: TGTGCCAGCAGCGTCAGGGATCGTGAGCAGTTCTTC. Its protein product is CASSVRDREQFF.